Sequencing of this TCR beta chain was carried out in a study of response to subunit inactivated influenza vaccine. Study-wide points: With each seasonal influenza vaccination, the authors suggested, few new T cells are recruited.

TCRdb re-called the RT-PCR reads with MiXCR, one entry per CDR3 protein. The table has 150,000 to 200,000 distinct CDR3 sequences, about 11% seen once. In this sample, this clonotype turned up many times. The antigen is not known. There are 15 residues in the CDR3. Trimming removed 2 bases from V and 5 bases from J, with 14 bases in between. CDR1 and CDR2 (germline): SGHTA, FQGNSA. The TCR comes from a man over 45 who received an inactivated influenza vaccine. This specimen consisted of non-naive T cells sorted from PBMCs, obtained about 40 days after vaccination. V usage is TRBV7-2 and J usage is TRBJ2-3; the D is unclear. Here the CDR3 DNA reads TGTGCCAGCAGCTTAAAGGTCATGGGCGGAGATACGCAGTATTTT. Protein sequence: CASSLKVMGGDTQYF.